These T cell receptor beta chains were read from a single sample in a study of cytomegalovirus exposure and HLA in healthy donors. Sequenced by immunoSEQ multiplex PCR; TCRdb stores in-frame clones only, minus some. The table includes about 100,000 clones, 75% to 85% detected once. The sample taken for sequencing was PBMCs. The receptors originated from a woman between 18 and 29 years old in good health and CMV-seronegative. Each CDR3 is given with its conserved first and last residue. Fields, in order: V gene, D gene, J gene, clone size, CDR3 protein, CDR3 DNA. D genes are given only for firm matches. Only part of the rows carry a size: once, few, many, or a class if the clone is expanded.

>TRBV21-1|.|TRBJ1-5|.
CASSRVGTGSSNQPQHF
.
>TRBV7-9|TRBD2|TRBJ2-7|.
CASSSPERTSNYEQYF
TGTGCCAGCAGCTCCCCAGAGAGGACTAGCAACTACGAGCAGTACTTC
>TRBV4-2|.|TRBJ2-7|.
CASSQDPGFSSYEQYF
TGTGCCAGCAGCCAAGATCCCGGTTTTAGCTCCTACGAGCAGTACTTC
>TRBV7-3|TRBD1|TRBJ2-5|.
CASSRQPGQGQETQYF
TGTGCCAGCAGCCGTCAACCGGGACAGGGGCAAGAGACCCAGTACTTC
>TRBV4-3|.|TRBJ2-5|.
CASSQDSGTIQETQYF
TGCGCCAGCAGCCAAGATTCCGGGACAATCCAAGAGACCCAGTACTTC
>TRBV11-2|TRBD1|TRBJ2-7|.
CASSFTRGLDEQYF
TGTGCCAGCAGCTTCACCAGGGGGCTCGACGAGCAGTACTTC
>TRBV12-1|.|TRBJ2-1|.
CASSNYDLAGAANEQFF
TGTGCCAGCAGCAATTACGACTTAGCGGGGGCGGCCAATGAGCAGTTCTTC
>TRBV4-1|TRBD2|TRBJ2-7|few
CASSQGAVGGRSYEQYF
TGCGCCAGCAGCCAAGGGGCGGTGGGCGGGAGATCCTACGAGCAGTACTTC
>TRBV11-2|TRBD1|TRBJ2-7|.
CASRTITGQSYEQYF
TGTGCCAGCAGAACTATCACGGGACAGTCCTACGAGCAGTACTTC
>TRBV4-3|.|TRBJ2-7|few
CASSQVAGTPSYEQYF
TGCGCCAGCAGCCAAGTAGCCGGGACACCTTCCTACGAGCAGTACTTC
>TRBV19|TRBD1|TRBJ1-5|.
CASEDRGKSNQPQHF
TGTGCCAGCGAGGACAGGGGGAAGAGCAATCAGCCCCAGCATTTT
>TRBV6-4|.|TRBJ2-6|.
CASSETSGVGANVLTF
TGTGCCAGCAGTGAGACCTCAGGGGTTGGGGCCAACGTCCTGACTTTC
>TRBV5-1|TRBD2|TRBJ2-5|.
CASSTLAGGQETQYF
TGCGCCAGCAGCACCTTAGCGGGGGGACAAGAGACCCAGTACTTC
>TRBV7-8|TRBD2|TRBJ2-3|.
CASSLSARASGGPRVRDTQYF
TGTGCCAGCAGCTTAAGTGCCAGGGCTAGCGGGGGCCCGAGGGTAAGGGATACGCAGTATTTT
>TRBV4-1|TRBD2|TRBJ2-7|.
CASSQGLAPSYEQYF
TGCGCCAGCAGCCAGGGACTAGCGCCCTCCTACGAGCAGTACTTC
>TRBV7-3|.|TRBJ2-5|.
CASSSGQGNFETQYF
TGTGCCAGCAGCTCCGGGCAGGGAAACTTTGAGACCCAGTACTTC
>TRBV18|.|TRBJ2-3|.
CASSPRAGGTDTQYF
TGTGCCAGCTCACCAAGGGCAGGGGGCACAGATACGCAGTATTTT
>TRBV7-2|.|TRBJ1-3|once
CASSSRVSGNTIYF
TGTGCCAGCAGCTCCAGGGTATCTGGAAACACCATATATTTT
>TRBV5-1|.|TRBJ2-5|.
CASSFGRLETQYF
TGCGCCAGCAGCTTTGGGAGGTTGGAGACCCAGTACTTC
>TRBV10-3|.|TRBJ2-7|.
CAISPDMEGVQYF
TGTGCCATCAGCCCGGACATGGAAGGGGTGCAGTACTTC
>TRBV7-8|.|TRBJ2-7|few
CASSSRTFLLTYEQYF
TGTGCCAGCAGCTCCCGGACTTTCCTCCTTACCTACGAGCAGTACTTC
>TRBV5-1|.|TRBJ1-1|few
CASKVDITTEAFF
TGCGCCAGCAAGGTGGACATAACCACTGAAGCTTTCTTT
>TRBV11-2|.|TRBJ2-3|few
CASSKGRGRQYF
TGTGCCAGCAGCAAAGGCAGGGGCCGCCAGTATTTT
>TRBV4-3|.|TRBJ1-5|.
CASSHRPDVKPQHF
TGCGCCAGCAGCCACAGGCCAGACGTGAAGCCCCAGCATTTT
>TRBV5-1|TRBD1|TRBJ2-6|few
CASSRGTATTPGANVLTF
TGCGCCAGCAGTCGTGGGACAGCGACAACCCCTGGGGCCAACGTCCTGACTTTC
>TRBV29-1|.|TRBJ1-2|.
CSVVAFGGVPGYGYTF
TGCAGCGTTGTAGCGTTTGGAGGGGTCCCGGGCTATGGCTACACCTTC
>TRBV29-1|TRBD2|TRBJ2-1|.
CSAREASGPNEQFF
TGCAGCGCCCGAGAGGCTAGCGGGCCGAATGAGCAGTTCTTC
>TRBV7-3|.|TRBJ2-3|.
CASSRDGEYTQYF
TGTGCCAGCAGCCGGGATGGCGAATATACGCAGTATTTT
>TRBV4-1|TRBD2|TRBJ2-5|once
CASSQFWTSGGLQETQYF
TGCGCCAGCAGCCAATTCTGGACTAGCGGGGGCTTACAAGAGACCCAGTACTTC
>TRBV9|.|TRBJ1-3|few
CASSSRVGGNTIYF
TGTGCCAGCAGCTCCCGGGTAGGAGGAAACACCATATATTTT
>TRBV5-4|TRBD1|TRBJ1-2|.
CASRTTGEGDGYTF
TGTGCCAGCAGGACGACAGGGGAGGGGGATGGCTACACCTTC
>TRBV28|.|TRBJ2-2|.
CASSFQGGEVSTGELFF
TGTGCCAGCAGTTTTCAAGGGGGGGAGGTATCGACCGGGGAGCTGTTTTTT
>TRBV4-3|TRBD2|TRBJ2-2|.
CASSHELNLAGGRGELFF
TGCGCCAGCAGCCACGAACTCAACTTAGCGGGGGGGCGCGGGGAGCTGTTTTTT
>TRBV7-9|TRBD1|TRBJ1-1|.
CASSLTGQGVLDTEAFF
TGTGCCAGCAGCTTAACGGGACAGGGGGTTTTGGACACTGAAGCTTTCTTT
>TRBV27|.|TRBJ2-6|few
CASSTYLGVSGANVLTF
TGTGCCAGCAGTACCTACCTAGGGGTCTCCGGGGCCAACGTCCTGACTTTC
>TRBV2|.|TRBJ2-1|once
CASELSPPVGNEQFF
TGTGCCAGCGAACTTTCCCCCCCGGTTGGCAATGAGCAGTTCTTC
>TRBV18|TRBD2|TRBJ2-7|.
CASSPSTSGAYEQYF
TGTGCCAGCTCACCGAGTACTAGCGGGGCCTACGAGCAGTACTTC
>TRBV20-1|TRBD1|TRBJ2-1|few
CSGQGGDEQFF
TGCAGCGGACAGGGGGGGGATGAGCAGTTCTTC
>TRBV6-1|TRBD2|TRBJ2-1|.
CASSAPAGGFNEQFF
TGTGCCAGCAGTGCGCCGGCGGGGGGGTTCAATGAGCAGTTCTTC
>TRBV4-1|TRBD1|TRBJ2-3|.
CASSLQDRGVDTQYF
TGCGCCAGCAGCCTTCAGGACAGGGGGGTAGATACGCAGTATTTT
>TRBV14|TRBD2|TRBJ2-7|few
CASSPHLAGPYEQYF
TGTGCCAGCAGCCCGCATTTAGCGGGTCCCTACGAGCAGTACTTC
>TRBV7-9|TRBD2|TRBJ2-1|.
CASSPRDYAYNEQFF
TGTGCCAGCAGCCCCCGGGACTACGCCTACAATGAGCAGTTCTTC
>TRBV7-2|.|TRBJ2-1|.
CASSFISQGARGNEQFF
TGTGCCAGCAGCTTTATTTCTCAGGGCGCCAGGGGCAATGAGCAGTTCTTC
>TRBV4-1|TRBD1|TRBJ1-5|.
CASSPGQGLTKPQHF
TGCGCCAGCAGCCCGGGACAGGGATTAACTAAGCCCCAGCATTTT
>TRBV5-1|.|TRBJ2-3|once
CASSPTSDPGDTQYF
TGCGCCAGCAGCCCAACTTCGGACCCAGGGGATACGCAGTATTTT
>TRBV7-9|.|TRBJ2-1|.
CSSSFFLVGEQFF
TGTTCCAGCAGCTTCTTCCTAGTTGGTGAGCAGTTCTTC
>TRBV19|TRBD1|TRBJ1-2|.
CASRQNTGTGNYGYTF
TGTGCCAGTAGGCAAAATACCGGGACAGGGAACTATGGCTACACCTTC
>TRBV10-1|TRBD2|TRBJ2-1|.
CASSPGTSRGNEQFF
TGCGCCAGCAGCCCCGGGACTAGTAGGGGGAATGAGCAGTTCTTC
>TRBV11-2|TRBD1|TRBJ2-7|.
CASSLGPGGYEQYF
TGTGCCAGCAGCTTAGGCCCAGGGGGCTACGAGCAGTACTTC
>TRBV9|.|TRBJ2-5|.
CASSVRQGGVETQYF
TGTGCCAGCAGCGTGAGACAGGGCGGGGTAGAGACCCAGTACTTC